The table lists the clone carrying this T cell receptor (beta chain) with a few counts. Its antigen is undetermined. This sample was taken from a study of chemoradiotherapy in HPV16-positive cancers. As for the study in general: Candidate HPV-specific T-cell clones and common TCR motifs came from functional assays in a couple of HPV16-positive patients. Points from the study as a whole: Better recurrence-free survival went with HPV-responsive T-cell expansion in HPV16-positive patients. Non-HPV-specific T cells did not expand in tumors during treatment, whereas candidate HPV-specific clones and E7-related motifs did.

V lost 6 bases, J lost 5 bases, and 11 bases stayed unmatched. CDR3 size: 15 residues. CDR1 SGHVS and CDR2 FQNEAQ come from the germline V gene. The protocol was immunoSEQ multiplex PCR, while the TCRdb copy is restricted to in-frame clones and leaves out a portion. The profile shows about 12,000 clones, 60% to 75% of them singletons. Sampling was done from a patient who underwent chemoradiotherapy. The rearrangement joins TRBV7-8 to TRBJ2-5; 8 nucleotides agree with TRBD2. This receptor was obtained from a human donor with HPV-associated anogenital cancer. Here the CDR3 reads CASSPSGRLGETQYF. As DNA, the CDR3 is TGTGCCAGCAGTCCCAGCGGGAGATTGGGGGAGACCCAGTACTTC.